The clone carrying this T cell receptor (beta chain) was counted only a few times. V gave up 5 bases and J gave up 5 bases; unmatched junction bases: 4. This CDR3 is 16 amino acids long. Germline lookup yields CDR1 SGHVS and CDR2 FNYEAQ. This entry is derived from a study of T-cell memory formation after mild COVID-19. TCRalpha and TCRbeta libraries used 5'RACE with constant-segment primers and UMIs. One entry per CDR3 protein, called by TCRdb with MiXCR from the 5' RACE reads. The repertoire holds roughly 340,000 distinct CDR3 sequences, with under 25% as singletons. The V gene is TRBV7-6, the J gene TRBJ1-6; 12 bases fit TRBD1. The source is a man aged 18 to 35 who had mild COVID-19 (a few samples of this study predate the infection). Cell type and time point are not known. The specimen was PBMCs or a T cell subset sorted from them (not recorded which). The CDR3 sequence is CASSRGTGGDNSPLHF. The CDR3 DNA reads TGTGCCAGCAGCCGTGGGACAGGGGGCGATAATTCACCCCTCCACTTT.